A single sample gave rise to the 16 T cell receptor beta chains below, sequenced in a study of PD-L1 blockade in urothelial cancer. Assay used: immunoSEQ multiplex PCR; TCRdb lists only in-frame clones, some missing. Seen here are about 95,000 clones, about nine tenths observed once, and the top ten hold roughly 2%. The time point is: pretreatment peripheral blood. Material: PBMCs, obtained around atezolizumab (anti-PD-L1) treatment. Source of these receptors: a man aged 60-69 years with urothelial cancer.

The rearrangement uses TRBV30 and TRBJ2-3; 10 bases map to TRBD2. The junction had 9 bases not matched to a gene; V was cut back by 2 bases and J by 7 bases. The CDR3 is made up of 15 amino acids. Germline CDR1 GTSNPN, CDR2 SVGIG (reference sequence). The CDR3 nucleotides are TGTGCCTGGAGTTCTAGCGGGAGCTTGGGGAATACGCAGTATTTT. This encodes CAWSSSGSLGNTQYF.

CDR3 protein: CASLASYEQYF. CDR3 DNA: TGTGCCAGCTTGGCCTCCTACGAGCAGTACTTC. This chain links TRBV2 with TRBJ2-7, with unresolved D. There are 11 residues in the CDR3. Germline CDR1 SNHLY, CDR2 FYNNEI. The V end was cut by 8 bases, the J end by 0 bases, with 5 bases between.

The chain employs TRBV11-2 and TRBJ2-2, with D maybe TRBD2 (5 bases). The CDR3 is 17 residues long. CDR1 SGHAT and CDR2 FQNNGV come from the germline V gene. Trimming took off 5 bases at V and 4 bases at J, with 20 bases between the two ends. CDR3 residues: CASSPLGADWSTGELFF. The DNA of the CDR3 is TGTGCCAGCAGCCCCTTGGGAGCGGACTGGTCCACCGGGGAGCTGTTTTTT.

The chain recombines TRBV11-3 with TRBJ1-1; D unclear. V lost 1 base and J lost 7, with 10 bases in between. In germline, CDR1 is SGHNT, CDR2 YENEEA. The CDR3 consists of 13 residues. CDR3 DNA: TGTGCCAGCAGCTTAGTGAGCGGAAATGAAGCTTTCTTT. Its translation is CASSLVSGNEAFF. Drawing the rest from reference TRBV11-3 and TRBJ1-1, the complete variable domain is EAGVVQSPRYKIIEKKQPVAFWCNPISGHNTLYWYLQNLGQGPELLIRYENEEAVDDSQLPKDRFSAERLKGVDSTLKIQPAELGDSAVYLCASSLVSGNEAFFGQGTRLTVV.

V usage is TRBV5-6 and J usage is TRBJ2-1, with D tentatively TRBD2 (6 bases). This CDR3 spans 15 amino acids. Germline CDR1 reads SGHDT; CDR2 reads YYEEEE. V was cut by 5 bases and J by 4 bases, with 16 bases left in between. The CDR3 region is CASSWDFAAYNEQFF. The CDR3 nucleotides read TGTGCCAGCAGTTGGGACTTCGCCGCTTACAATGAGCAGTTCTTC. Combining the CDR3 with reference TRBV5-6 and TRBJ2-1 gives the whole variable domain DAGVTQSPTHLIKTRGQQVTLRCSPKSGHDTVSWYQQALGQGPQFIFQYYEEEERQRGNFPDRFSGHQFPNYSSELNVNALLLGDSALYLCASSWDFAAYNEQFFGPGTRLTVL.

The sample holds one count of this clone. A much more abundant neighbour one base away suggests this may be a read error. The chain couples TRBV28 to TRBJ1-5; TRBD1 might be the D (6 bases). Trimming pared 10 bases from V and 4 bases from J, leaving 20 bases between. Germline loops: CDR1 MDHEN, CDR2 SYDVKM. This CDR3 is 15 amino acids long. In nucleotides, the CDR3 is TGTGCCAACAATCCCCCTGAGGGGGTAAATCAGCCCCAGCATTTT. Translation: CANNPPEGVNQPQHF. Together with reference TRBV28 and TRBJ1-5, the CDR3 gives the full variable domain: DVKVTQSSRYLVKRTGEKVFLECVQDMDHENMFWYRQDPGLGLRLIYFSYDVKMKEKGDIPEGYSVSREKKERFSLILESASTNQTSMYLCANNPPEGVNQPQHFGDGTRLSIL.

The chain is built from TRBV5-1 and TRBJ2-7; the D gene is possibly TRBD1 (5 bases). Germline CDR1 SGHRS, CDR2 YFSETQ. This CDR3 contains 14 residues. Between the trimmed V and J ends, which lost 0 bases and 3 bases, there was a span of 10 bases. CDR3: CASSLDRFNYEQYF. In nucleotides, the CDR3 is TGCGCCAGCAGCTTGGACAGGTTTAACTACGAGCAGTACTTC.

The chain is built from TRBV5-6 and TRBJ2-7; D unresolved. The CDR3 has 12 residues. The germline CDR1 and CDR2 sequences are SGHDT and YYEEEE. The V and J ends lost 5 bases and 7 bases respectively, with 13 bases between them. DNA for the CDR3: TGTGCCAGCAGTTGGGCAGCCACAGAGCAGTACTTC. Its translation is CASSWAATEQYF.

Here the CDR3 reads CASSQDIEGAYYGYTF. CDR3 nucleotides: TGTGCCAGCAGCCAAGATATCGAGGGGGCCTACTATGGCTACACCTTC. V gene TRBV4-2 combines with J gene TRBJ1-2, with 7 bases lining up with TRBD1. The CDR3 is made up of 16 amino acids. CDR1 and CDR2 from the germline V gene are LGHNA and YNFKEQ. V shed 0 bases and J 3 bases; nucleotides not matched to a gene: 7.

The chain combines TRBV6-1 with TRBJ1-1; D remains unclear. Germline-derived CDR1 and CDR2 are MNHNS and SASEGT. V lost 0 bases, J lost 5 bases, and 13 bases lay in between. The CDR3 runs 15 residues. The CDR3 DNA reads TGTGCCAGCAGTGAAGCGTTCAGCGGAGCGACTGAAGCTTTCTTT. This encodes CASSEAFSGATEAFF.

This clone was counted only a few times. The genes are TRBV27 and TRBJ1-2; a weak D match, TRBD1 (6 bases). The CDR3 has 13 amino acids. Per the germline V gene, CDR1 is MNHEY and CDR2 is SMNVEV (reference sequence). Trimming shortened V by 0 bases and J by 7 bases, and 9 bases separated the two germline ends. CDR3 residues: CASSLSSRGGYTF. The CDR3 DNA reads TGTGCCAGCAGTTTATCGAGCAGGGGTGGCTACACCTTC.

This clone is a singleton in its sample. This chain links TRBV5-5 with TRBJ2-3; TRBD2 might be the D (6 bases). CDR1 is SGHKS and CDR2 is YYEKEE in the germline V gene (reference sequence). This CDR3 has 14 amino acids. Trimming removed 2 bases at V and 3 bases at J, with 10 bases between. The CDR3 DNA follows: TGTGCCAGCAGCTTTGGGGGAGGTACAGATACGCAGTATTTT. It specifies CASSFGGGTDTQYF. Supplemented by reference TRBV5-5 and TRBJ2-3, the full variable domain reads DAGVTQSPTHLIKTRGQQVTLRCSPISGHKSVSWYQQVLGQGPQFIFQYYEKEERGRGNFPDRFSARQFPNYSSELNVNALLLGDSALYLCASSFGGGTDTQYFGPGTRLTVL.

This sequence joins TRBV7-9 and TRBJ1-6; D perhaps matches TRBD1 (6 bases). The germline gives CDR1 SEHNR, CDR2 FQNEAQ (reference sequence). V shed 9 bases and J shed 10 bases, with 22 bases lying between them. The CDR3 has 15 amino acids. The CDR3 DNA sequence: TGTGCCAGTAGAAAAGAAACAGGGTCAGGATCACCCCTCCACTTT. This encodes CASRKETGSGSPLHF.

The chain recombines TRBV30 with TRBJ2-7; the D is unclear. CDR3 length: 12 amino acids. Germline CDR1 GTSNPN, CDR2 SVGIG (reference sequence). V dropped 1 base and J dropped 9 bases, with 13 bases sitting between them. This chain's CDR3 is CAWSDLQLAQYF. The CDR3 nucleotides read TGTGCCTGGAGTGACCTACAGCTTGCGCAGTACTTC.

The rearrangement uses TRBV5-1 and TRBJ2-2; tentatively, D is TRBD1 (5 bases). The ends were cut back, 1 base at V and 1 base at J, with 8 bases in the middle. This CDR3 is 15 amino acids long. CDR1 is SGHRS, CDR2 YFSETQ, per germline. The CDR3 sequence: CASSLSRVNTGELFF. The CDR3, as DNA: TGCGCCAGCAGCTTGAGCAGGGTGAACACCGGGGAGCTGTTTTTT.

This chain links TRBV5-1 with TRBJ2-1; 11 nucleotides agree with TRBD2. This CDR3 has 17 amino acids. Germline lookup yields CDR1 SGHRS and CDR2 YFSETQ. With V trimmed by 0 bases and J by 6 bases, 8 bases remained unmatched. CDR3 residues: CASSLDILAGGRNEQFF. The CDR3 bases are TGCGCCAGCAGCTTGGATATCCTAGCGGGGGGCCGCAATGAGCAGTTCTTC.